This passage covers 14 T cell receptor beta chains from one sample sequenced in a study of OX40 agonist ivuxolimab in advanced cancers. Some clones are missing from TCRdb's copy, which holds only in-frame ones; the method was immunoSEQ multiplex PCR. The repertoire holds 65,000 to 75,000 clones, with roughly nine tenths as singletons. The sample consisted of CD4+ or CD8+ T cells sorted from blood, taken in a trial of the OX40 agonist ivuxolimab. These receptors originate from an adult with an advanced solid tumor such as melanoma, head and neck, liver or kidney cancer.

The chain uses TRBV6-1 and TRBJ1-5, with TRBD1 identical over 7 bases. CDR1 and CDR2 from the germline V gene are MNHNS and SASEGT. This CDR3 contains 14 residues. V shed 6 bases and J 3 bases; nucleotides not matched to a gene: 5. CDR3 residues: CASSIGTDNQPQHF. CDR3 bases: TGTGCCAGCAGCATAGGGACAGACAATCAGCCCCAGCATTTT.

The V gene is TRBV28, the J gene TRBJ2-1; 11 bases agree with TRBD2. With V trimmed by 2 bases and J by 0 bases, 3 bases remained unmatched. The CDR3 has 17 amino acids. Germline V lookup: CDR1 MDHEN, CDR2 SYDVKM. Here the CDR3 reads CASSLRTSGSSYNEQFF. The DNA for the CDR3 is TGTGCCAGCAGTTTACGTACTAGCGGGAGCTCCTACAATGAGCAGTTCTTC.

The rearrangement uses TRBV5-4 and TRBJ1-1, with 8 positions matching TRBD1. The length of the CDR3 is 14 residues. CDR1 and CDR2 (germline): SGHNT, YYREEE (reference sequence). Unmatched junction bases numbered 6, after V lost 1 base and J lost 7 bases. CDR3 region: CASSLPGGVSEAFF. The CDR3 nucleotides read TGTGCCAGCAGCTTGCCAGGGGGCGTCAGTGAAGCTTTCTTT.

This chain uses TRBV28 with TRBJ1-1; weak D call: TRBD1 (5 bases). The CDR3 has 15 residues. Germline V gives CDR1 MDHEN, CDR2 SYDVKM. The V and J ends lost 2 bases and 3 bases respectively, with 13 bases between them. This chain's CDR3 is CASSLEGHPDTEAFF. CDR3 DNA sequence: TGTGCCAGCAGTTTAGAGGGGCACCCTGACACTGAAGCTTTCTTT.

The rearrangement joins TRBV4-3 to TRBJ1-4; D unclear. V was clipped by 4 bases and J by 0 bases, with 9 bases between them. The CDR3 contains 15 residues. CDR1 LGHNA and CDR2 YSLEER come from the germline V gene. The CDR3 region has the DNA TGCGCCAGCAGCCTTAACAGCGCAACTAATGAAAAACTGTTTTTT. Translation: CASSLNSATNEKLFF.

V gene TRBV11-3 combines with J gene TRBJ1-3; D gene ambiguous. CDR1 and CDR2 from the germline V gene are SGHNT and YENEEA. Between the trimmed V and J ends, which lost 2 bases and 0 bases, there was a span of 8 bases. This CDR3 contains 15 residues. CDR3 in amino acids: CASSLRAVSGNTIYF. The CDR3 DNA reads TGTGCCAGCAGCTTAAGGGCAGTCTCTGGAAACACCATATATTTT. The variable domain in full, completed from reference TRBV11-3 and TRBJ1-3, reads EAGVVQSPRYKIIEKKQPVAFWCNPISGHNTLYWYLQNLGQGPELLIRYENEEAVDDSQLPKDRFSAERLKGVDSTLKIQPAELGDSAVYLCASSLRAVSGNTIYFGEGSWLTVV.

The genes are TRBV5-1 and TRBJ2-5; unclear D gene. From germline, CDR1 is SGHRS and CDR2 YFSETQ. Trimming took off 3 bases at V and 5 bases at J, with 20 bases between the two ends. CDR3 length: 16 residues. CDR3 nucleotide sequence: TGCGCCAGCAGCTCTACACCTACCACCCAGTTGGAGACCCAGTACTTC. Amino acids: CASSSTPTTQLETQYF.

The J gene is TRBJ2-3, the V gene TRBV5-1; 9 bases line up with TRBD2. Trimming took 5 bases from V and 6 from J; bases not matched to a gene: 4. The CDR3 spans 13 residues. Germline-derived CDR1 and CDR2 are SGHRS and YFSETQ. DNA for the CDR3: TGCGCCAGCAGTCGCGGGAGGGACGATACGCAGTATTTT. Amino acids: CASSRGRDDTQYF.

The rearrangement uses TRBV11-3 and TRBJ2-6; 7 positions match TRBD1. The CDR3 length is 16 residues. The junction had 4 bases not matched to a gene; V was cut back by 5 bases and J by 0 bases. Germline V lookup: CDR1 SGHNT, CDR2 YENEEA. This CDR3 reads CASSPTGRSGANVLTF. As DNA, the CDR3 is TGTGCCAGCAGCCCGACAGGGCGCTCTGGGGCCAACGTCCTGACTTTC.

The count of this clone is one. The genes are TRBV28 and TRBJ2-1; 9 bases agree with TRBD2. The CDR3 length is 16 residues. In germline, CDR1 is MDHEN, CDR2 SYDVKM. V shed 7 bases and J 4 bases; nucleotides not matched to a gene: 11. The CDR3 is CASTSGASGTYNEQFF. Written as DNA, the CDR3 is TGTGCCAGCACTTCAGGGGCTAGCGGGACGTACAATGAGCAGTTCTTC.

The chain couples TRBV6-5 to TRBJ2-7, with 10 bases identical to TRBD1. Germline-derived CDR1 and CDR2 are MNHEY and SVGAGI. The CDR3 extends over 15 amino acids. V shed 7 bases and J 4 bases; nucleotides not matched to a gene: 10. The CDR3 DNA follows: TGTGCCAGCACCTGGGGGGGGGACAGGGGATACGAGCAGTACTTC. As protein: CASTWGGDRGYEQYF.

This clone was seen once. The chain has TRBV18 and TRBJ1-1; 7 nucleotides match TRBD1. Germline V gene data show CDR1 as KGHSH and CDR2 as LQKENI. Germline trimming cut 3 bases from V and 3 bases from J; bases unmatched to any gene: 7. CDR3 size: 15 residues. The CDR3 nucleotides read TGTGCCAGCTCACCGGACTTTACAGGGGACACTGAAGCTTTCTTT. It encodes CASSPDFTGDTEAFF.

The chain uses TRBV30 and TRBJ2-5; weak D call: TRBD1 (5 bases). V lost 3 bases and J 5 bases, leaving 19 bases between the germline ends. Germline CDR1 reads GTSNPN; CDR2 reads SVGIG (reference sequence). The CDR3 runs to 15 residues. The CDR3 nucleotides read TGTGCCTGGAGGCGCATGTCGGCAGGGTATGAGACCCAGTACTTC. This sequence encodes CAWRRMSAGYETQYF. Using reference TRBV30 and TRBJ2-5 for the parts outside the CDR3, the full variable domain is SQTIHQWPATLVQPVGSPLSLECTVEGTSNPNLYWYRQAAGRGLQLLFYSVGIGQISSEVPQNLSASRPQDRQFILSSKKLLLSDSGFYLCAWRRMSAGYETQYFGPGTRLLVL.

The V call is TRBV2, the J call TRBJ2-7; possibly TRBD2 for D (7 bases). This CDR3 comprises 16 residues. V was clipped by 8 bases and J by 2 bases, with 22 bases between them. Germline V gene lookup returns CDR1 SNHLY and CDR2 FYNNEI. CDR3 DNA sequence: TGTGCCAGCGGAGGGCAGGGGAGCGGGATAGCCTACGAGCAGTACTTC. As protein: CASGGQGSGIAYEQYF.